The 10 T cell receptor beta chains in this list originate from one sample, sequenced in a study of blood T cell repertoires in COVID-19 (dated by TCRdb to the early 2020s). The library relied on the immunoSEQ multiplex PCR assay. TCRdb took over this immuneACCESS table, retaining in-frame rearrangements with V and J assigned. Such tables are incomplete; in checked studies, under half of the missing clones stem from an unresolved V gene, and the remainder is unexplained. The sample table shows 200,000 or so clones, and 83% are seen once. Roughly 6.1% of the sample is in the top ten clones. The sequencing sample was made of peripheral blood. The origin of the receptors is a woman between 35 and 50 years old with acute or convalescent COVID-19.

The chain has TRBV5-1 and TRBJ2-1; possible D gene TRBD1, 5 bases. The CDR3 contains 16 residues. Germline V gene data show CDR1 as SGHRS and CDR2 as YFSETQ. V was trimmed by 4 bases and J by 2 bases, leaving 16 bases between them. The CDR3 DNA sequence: TGCGCCAGCAGCGCCCAACCACAGGTAACCTACAATGAGCAGTTCTTC. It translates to CASSAQPQVTYNEQFF.

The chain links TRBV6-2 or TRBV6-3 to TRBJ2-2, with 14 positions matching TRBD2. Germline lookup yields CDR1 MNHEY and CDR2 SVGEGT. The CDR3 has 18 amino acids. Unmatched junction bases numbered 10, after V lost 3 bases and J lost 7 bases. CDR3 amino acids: CASSYPGLAGGSGGELFF. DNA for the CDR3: TGTGCCAGCAGTTATCCTGGACTAGCGGGAGGTTCGGGCGGGGAGCTGTTTTTT.

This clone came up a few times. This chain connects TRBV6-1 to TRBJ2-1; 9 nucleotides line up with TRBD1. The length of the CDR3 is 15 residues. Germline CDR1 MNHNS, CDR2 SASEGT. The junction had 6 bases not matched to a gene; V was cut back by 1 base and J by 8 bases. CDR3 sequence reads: CASSEEGQGGHEQFF. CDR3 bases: TGTGCCAGCAGTGAAGAGGGACAGGGTGGCCATGAGCAGTTCTTC.

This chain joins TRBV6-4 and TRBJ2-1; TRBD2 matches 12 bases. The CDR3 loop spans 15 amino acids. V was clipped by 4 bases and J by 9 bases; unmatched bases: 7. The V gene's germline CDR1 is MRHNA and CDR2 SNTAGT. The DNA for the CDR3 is TGTGCCAGCAGTGTTTCTAGCGGGAGGGTTAGTGAGCAGTTCTTC. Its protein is CASSVSSGRVSEQFF.

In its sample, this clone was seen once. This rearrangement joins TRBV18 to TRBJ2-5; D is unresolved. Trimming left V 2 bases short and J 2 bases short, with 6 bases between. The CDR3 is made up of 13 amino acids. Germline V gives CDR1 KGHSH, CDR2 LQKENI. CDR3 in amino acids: CASSPDGQETQYF. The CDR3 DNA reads TGTGCCAGCTCACCAGACGGGCAAGAGACCCAGTACTTC.

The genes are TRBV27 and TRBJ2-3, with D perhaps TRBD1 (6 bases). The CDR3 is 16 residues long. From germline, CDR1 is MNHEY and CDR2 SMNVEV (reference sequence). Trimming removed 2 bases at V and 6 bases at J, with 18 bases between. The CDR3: CASSLTYRAGRDTQYF. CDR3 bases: TGTGCCAGCAGTTTAACCTACAGGGCGGGTCGGGATACGCAGTATTTT.

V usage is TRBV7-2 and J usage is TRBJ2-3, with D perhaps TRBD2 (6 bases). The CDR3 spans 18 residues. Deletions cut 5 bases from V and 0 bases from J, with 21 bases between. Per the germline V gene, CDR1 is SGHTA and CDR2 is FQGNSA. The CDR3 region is CASSLGAGLGLSTDTQYF. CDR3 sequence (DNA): TGTGCCAGCAGCCTAGGGGCGGGGTTGGGATTAAGCACAGATACGCAGTATTTT.

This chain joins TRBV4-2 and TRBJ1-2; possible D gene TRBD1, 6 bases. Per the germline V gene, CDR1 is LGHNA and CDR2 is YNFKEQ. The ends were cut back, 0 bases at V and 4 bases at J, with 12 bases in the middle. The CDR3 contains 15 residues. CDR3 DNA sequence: TGTGCCAGCAGCCAAGACTTGGCACAGGGCTATGGCTACACCTTC. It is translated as CASSQDLAQGYGYTF.

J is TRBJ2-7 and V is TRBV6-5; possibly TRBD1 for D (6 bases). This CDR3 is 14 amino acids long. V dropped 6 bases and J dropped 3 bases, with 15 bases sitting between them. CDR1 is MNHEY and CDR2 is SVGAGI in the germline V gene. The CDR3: CASRKATGNYEQYF. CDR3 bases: TGTGCCAGCAGGAAAGCGACAGGAAACTACGAGCAGTACTTC.

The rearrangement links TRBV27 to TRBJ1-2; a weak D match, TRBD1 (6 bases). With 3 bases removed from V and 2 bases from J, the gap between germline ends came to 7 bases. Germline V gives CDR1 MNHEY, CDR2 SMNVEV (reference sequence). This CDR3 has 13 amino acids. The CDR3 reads CASSLGHNYGYTF. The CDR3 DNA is TGTGCCAGCAGTTTGGGACACAACTATGGCTACACCTTC.